This T cell receptor (beta chain) was documented in a study of T cell responses to AZD1222 COVID-19 vaccine. The repertoire was sequenced with immunoSEQ multiplex PCR; TCRdb's copy has only in-frame clones and lacks some. The sample holds roughly 200,000 clones, around 88% seen once. Germline CDR1 SGDLS, CDR2 YYNGEE. The trim removed 4 bases at V and 2 bases at J, leaving 3 bases unmatched. The CDR3 sequence is 14 residues long. This clonotype was obtained from an adult in good health. The chain links TRBV9 to TRBJ2-7; TRBD1 aligns across 10 bases. Sequencing used peripheral blood, obtained on day 0 of AZD1222 vaccination. CDR3 in DNA: TGTGCCAGCAGCACTGGACAGGGGGCCTACGAGCAGTACTTC. It is translated as CASSTGQGAYEQYF.